Each of the 2 T cell receptor beta chains below was sequenced from the same sample in a study of cytomegalovirus exposure and HLA in healthy donors. 13 Jbeta primers and 60 Vbeta primers were used for the PCR. Some clones are missing from TCRdb's copy, which holds only in-frame ones; the method was immunoSEQ multiplex PCR. This sample has some 170,000 clones, with about 80% found just once. Sample: PBMCs. All receptors come from a man between 18 and 29 years old in good health and CMV-seropositive.

This clone was seen more than once but under ten times. The chain couples TRBV6-5 to TRBJ1-1; possible D gene TRBD1, 6 bases. The CDR3 totals 12 residues. Germline V gene lookup returns CDR1 MNHEY and CDR2 SVGAGI. V lost 8 bases and J lost 5, with 12 bases in between. The CDR3 region has the DNA TGTGCCAGCGCGGGGGCCGGGACTGAAGCTTTCTTT. Translation: CASAGAGTEAFF.

V is TRBV7-8 and J is TRBJ1-1, with a tentative D call TRBD1 (5 bases). Germline-derived CDR1 and CDR2 are SGHVS and FQNEAQ. The CDR3 sequence is 15 residues long. Trimming cost V 1 base and J 7 bases, with 16 bases left between them. The CDR3 DNA is TGTGCCAGCAGCTTAGGTTCGGCGGCCGGGGGTGAAGCTTTCTTT. Encoded protein: CASSLGSAAGGEAFF.